Following are 17 T cell receptor beta chains from one sample sequenced in a study of T cells in localized non-small cell lung cancer. Some clones are missing from TCRdb's copy, which holds only in-frame ones; the method was immunoSEQ multiplex PCR. The sample yields roughly 21,000 clones, 88% seen once. Sequencing used peripheral blood mononuclear cells, obtained before any cancer treatment. These receptor sequences come from a male donor aged 60 or older with stage II lung adenocarcinoma.

This clone turned up a few times. The chain recombines TRBV7-9 with TRBJ2-1; no clear D. This CDR3 spans 15 amino acids. Trimming took off 0 bases at V and 9 bases at J, with 15 bases between the two ends. From germline, CDR1 is SEHNR and CDR2 FQNEAQ (reference sequence). DNA of the CDR3: TGTGCCAGCAGCTTAGCGGTGACGGACGCCTCTGAGCAGTTCTTC. It yields the protein CASSLAVTDASEQFF.

The chain has TRBV5-1 and TRBJ2-1, with 14 bases lining up with TRBD2. Germline lookup yields CDR1 SGHRS and CDR2 YFSETQ. This CDR3 spans 15 amino acids. V dropped 4 bases and J dropped 9; count of bases not matched to a gene: 6. The CDR3 sequence is CASSPRLAGGVEQFF. DNA of the CDR3: TGCGCCAGCAGCCCCAGACTAGCGGGAGGGGTTGAGCAGTTCTTC.

The sample holds one count of this clone. The chain has TRBV19 and TRBJ2-1; 7 bases line up with TRBD2. CDR1 is LNHDA and CDR2 is SQIVND in the germline V gene (reference sequence). The CDR3 contains 16 residues. V trimming: 7 bases; J trimming: 2 bases; junction bases outside the gene matches: 11. The CDR3 DNA reads as TGTGCCAGTAAGGGTAAGGCGGGAGTCACCTACAATGAGCAGTTCTTC. This codes for CASKGKAGVTYNEQFF.

The V and J genes are TRBV10-3 and TRBJ2-7; D might be TRBD1 (6 bases). Germline CDR1 reads ENHRY; CDR2 reads SYGVKD. Trimming left V 3 bases short and J 2 bases short, with 11 bases between. The CDR3 is made up of 14 amino acids. In DNA, the CDR3 is TGTGCCATCAGTGACCCAGGGGACCCCTACGAGCAGTACTTC. Encoded protein: CAISDPGDPYEQYF.

In nucleotides, the CDR3 is TGTGCCAGCAGCTCAGCCCAGGGGGCAGGACAGCCCCAGCATTTT. Its protein product is CASSSAQGAGQPQHF. This rearrangement joins TRBV7-8 to TRBJ1-5, with 8 positions matching TRBD1. Germline V gene lookup returns CDR1 SGHVS and CDR2 FQNEAQ. The CDR3 contains 15 residues. Trimming cost V 4 bases and J 7 bases; bases outside gene matches: 9.

The chain employs TRBV10-3 and TRBJ2-7; TRBD1 is a possible D gene (5 bases). The ends were cut back, 8 bases at V and 6 bases at J, with 11 bases in the middle. CDR1 is ENHRY, CDR2 SYGVKD, per germline. This CDR3 is 11 amino acids long. The CDR3 loop is CAIAQGSEQYF. Written as DNA, the CDR3 is TGTGCCATCGCCCAGGGTTCCGAGCAGTACTTC.

The chain carries TRBV2 and TRBJ2-1; TRBD2 aligns across 7 bases. After removal of 6 bases from V and 7 bases from J, the junction contained 12 bases not matched to a gene. This CDR3 contains 15 residues. CDR1 and CDR2 from the germline V gene are SNHLY and FYNNEI. The CDR3 coding sequence is TGTGCCAGCAGGAGGGGAAGAGCGGGACGGAATGAGCAGTTCTTC. It yields the protein CASRRGRAGRNEQFF.

This chain connects TRBV27 to TRBJ1-2, with D perhaps matching TRBD1 (6 bases). From germline, CDR1 is MNHEY and CDR2 SMNVEV (reference sequence). The CDR3 runs 14 residues. Trimming pared 2 bases from V and 2 bases from J, leaving 9 bases between. The CDR3 loop is CASSLIRGNYGYTF. The CDR3 nucleotides are TGTGCCAGCAGTTTAATCAGGGGAAACTATGGCTACACCTTC.

The rearrangement joins TRBV5-1 to TRBJ2-3, with TRBD2 identical over 9 bases. Per germline, CDR1 SGHRS and CDR2 YFSETQ. Germline trimming cut 4 bases from V and 2 bases from J; bases unmatched to any gene: 23. The CDR3 runs to 21 residues. The CDR3 DNA reads TGCGCCAGCAGCCCCGGCCGTTTGCTGGCGGGAGGGCCGGGGGTCACAGATACGCAGTATTTT. Translation: CASSPGRLLAGGPGVTDTQYF.

The V call is TRBV11-3, the J call TRBJ1-1; D is perhaps TRBD1 (5 bases). V was shortened by 4 bases and J by 1 base, with 7 bases between the two germline ends. The germline gives CDR1 SGHNT, CDR2 YENEEA. The CDR3 is made up of 13 amino acids. The DNA for the CDR3 is TGTGCCAGCAGCTGGACACCGAACACTGAAGCTTTCTTT. Residues: CASSWTPNTEAFF.

J is TRBJ2-1 and V is TRBV5-6, with TRBD2 matching 7 bases. CDR3 length equals 16 residues. The germline CDR1 and CDR2 sequences are SGHDT and YYEEEE. J gave up 8 bases and V 0 bases, and 11 bases lay outside the gene matches. The CDR3 reads CASSLAGWEGQDEQFF. The CDR3 DNA is TGTGCCAGCAGCTTGGCCGGTTGGGAGGGGCAAGATGAGCAGTTCTTC.

This chain links TRBV5-1 with TRBJ2-5; unclear D gene. The V end lost 0 bases, the J end lost 5 bases, and 11 bases lay between the germline ends. The CDR3 runs to 14 residues. CDR1 is SGHRS, CDR2 YFSETQ, per germline. The CDR3 region is CASSLGQVRETQYF. As DNA, the CDR3 is TGCGCCAGCAGCTTGGGGCAGGTTAGGGAGACCCAGTACTTC.

The chain is built from TRBV19 and TRBJ1-5; D remains unclear. The germline V gene has CDR1 LNHDA and CDR2 SQIVND (reference sequence). The germline V and J ends were trimmed by 8 bases and 3 bases, with 11 bases remaining between them. The CDR3 consists of 13 residues. Here the CDR3 reads CASLKSLNQPQHF. The CDR3 DNA follows: TGTGCCAGTTTGAAGAGCCTCAATCAGCCCCAGCATTTT. Supplemented by reference TRBV19 and TRBJ1-5, the full variable domain reads DGGITQSPKYLFRKEGQNVTLSCEQNLNHDAMYWYRQDPGQGLRLIYYSQIVNDFQKGDIAEGYSVSREKKESFPLTVTSAQKNPTAFYLCASLKSLNQPQHFGDGTRLSIL.

The V and J genes are TRBV7-2 and TRBJ2-5; D is unresolved. Germline V gene sequence: CDR1 SGHTA, CDR2 FQGNSA. Trimming took off 2 bases at V and 1 base at J, with 8 bases between the two ends. The CDR3 runs 14 residues. CDR3 region: CASSLMGGQETQYF. DNA for the CDR3: TGTGCCAGCAGCTTAATGGGCGGCCAAGAGACCCAGTACTTC.

The CDR3 DNA is TGTGCCAGCAGCGTTTTATTCACCGGGGAGCTGTTTTTT. Its protein product is CASSVLFTGELFF. The chain joins TRBV9 to TRBJ2-2, with D uncertain. The CDR3 length is 13 residues. V gave up 2 bases and J gave up 4 bases, with 6 bases separating them. The germline V gene encodes CDR1 SGDLS and CDR2 YYNGEE. Full variable domain (outside the CDR3, taken from reference TRBV9 and TRBJ2-2): DSGVTQTPKHLITATGQRVTLRCSPRSGDLSVYWYQQSLDQGLQFLIQYYNGEERAKGNILERFSAQQFPDLHSELNLSSLELGDSALYFCASSVLFTGELFFGEGSRLTVL.

The rearrangement links TRBV28 to TRBJ2-2, with 12 bases lining up with TRBD2. Unmatched junction bases numbered 5, after V lost 2 bases and J lost 4 bases. Per germline, CDR1 MDHEN and CDR2 SYDVKM. The CDR3 is 17 amino acids. CDR3 in amino acids: CASSLRLAGVGTGELFF. CDR3 bases: TGTGCCAGCAGTTTAAGACTAGCGGGAGTTGGCACCGGGGAGCTGTTTTTT. Complete variable domain (other parts from reference TRBV28 and TRBJ2-2): DVKVTQSSRYLVKRTGEKVFLECVQDMDHENMFWYRQDPGLGLRLIYFSYDVKMKEKGDIPEGYSVSREKKERFSLILESASTNQTSMYLCASSLRLAGVGTGELFFGEGSRLTVL.

V and J are TRBV18 and TRBJ2-1; 8 nucleotides match TRBD1. CDR1 and CDR2 (germline): KGHSH, LQKENI. V lost 8 bases, J lost 4 bases, and 4 bases stayed unmatched. CDR3 length: 13 amino acids. DNA of the CDR3: TGTGCCAGCGTTGGACAGGGTTACAATGAGCAGTTCTTC. Translation: CASVGQGYNEQFF.